This T cell receptor beta chain was recovered during a study of glioma-infiltrating T cells after dendritic cell vaccination (TCRdb year 2016). Regarding the complete study: The cohort comprised about 15 glioblastoma patients from Phase I and II dendritic cell vaccination trials, 9 newly diagnosed and 6 with recurrent disease. Each patient was given three intradermal dendritic cell vaccine injections, spaced two weeks apart, in the arm below the axilla. In glioblastoma patients vaccinated with dendritic cells, deep sequencing of TCR beta CDR3 regions served to measure the amount of tumor-infiltrating lymphocytes and to compare repertoires between tumor and blood. Autologous tumor lysate-pulsed dendritic cell vaccination was administered to the patients between about 2002 and 2013. The vaccine was prepared from monocyte-derived dendritic cells that were cultured for 6 to 7 days with IL-4 and GM-CSF and then pulsed overnight with autologous tumor lysate. Survival after dendritic cell vaccination was correlated with TCR sequencing metrics such as TIL content and the overlap between tumor and blood repertoires.

Remarks on this clone: Its antigen has not been determined. No base quality values were provided; no much bigger clone lies one nucleotide off.

Reading the germline V gene gives CDR1 SGHRS and CDR2 YFSETQ. Trimming accounts for 7 bases at V and 2 bases at J, while the number of junction bases matched to no gene is 9. The cysteine opens and the phenylalanine closes a CDR3 of 15 amino acids. Kept here is only the CDR3 DNA, which spans 45 bases and is read in frame from base 1. Using the immunoSEQ assay, TCRB CDR3 regions were amplified from roughly 1.8 micrograms of genomic DNA, or from all available DNA when less than that was on hand. The multiplex PCR relied on 60 forward primers for TCR V beta segments and 13 reverse primers for J beta segments. To estimate reads per starting template, synthetic control templates were spiked into each sample at limiting dilution. Sequencing produced 87 bp reads on the Illumina HiSeq System. The paper's data handling went like this. PCR and sequencing errors were removed by a nearest neighbor algorithm that merged closely related sequences. TCR overlap was measured as the percentage of unique tumor TCR beta sequences also present in the same patient's peripheral blood. TCRdb holds this immuneACCESS table with in-frame rearrangements only. Some clones are missing; in checked studies, unresolved V genes explain under half, and the rest has no known cause. The D gene and trimming were derived from the DNA, and the V and J assignments and clone size from that table. This sample lists tens of thousands of clones; about 85% were detected once. Approximately 10% of the sample is held by the ten biggest clonotypes.

Overall results and qualifications from the work: Longer time to progression and overall survival after dendritic cell vaccination were predicted by higher estimated pretreatment TIL content. TCR clonality showed no direct relationship with survival, which suggests that a diverse polyclonal response may matter. The three-group TCR overlap response model was characterized as speculative, and prospective validation of the model was stated to be required. The cohort was small and heterogeneous, only a few patients had full blood and tumor sets, and even fewer had initial-recurrent tumor pairs.

To be selected, patients needed enough residual fresh-frozen tumor tissue and more than two years of available survival data. None of the glioblastoma patients carried an isocitrate dehydrogenase mutation, although molecular status otherwise varied. PBMC collection took place before vaccination, two weeks after the third vaccination, and at tumor progression if progression occurred. The Qiagen DNeasy Blood extraction Kit was used to extract genomic DNA. The sample consisted of blood, taken before dendritic cell vaccination. The sequence came from a human donor with glioblastoma. This chain joins TRBV5-1 to TRBJ1-5, and TRBD1 matches 7 of the central bases. The DNA sequence reads TGCGCCAGCTCGACAGGGCCGGGCGGCAATCAGCCCCAGCATTTT. Its product reads: CASSTGPGGNQPQHF.